Listed below are T cell receptor beta chains from one sample, sequenced in a study of T cell changes during pregnancy in multiple sclerosis. Profiling relied on immunoSEQ multiplex PCR, and the TCRdb table lists in-frame clones only, not all of them. The sample carries tens of thousands of clones, 80% to 95% recorded once. The sample was peripheral blood, taken in the third trimester of pregnancy. All receptors derive from a female donor with multiple sclerosis, enrolled in a pregnancy study. Each CDR3 is given with its conserved first and last residue. The D gene is left open where the match is weak. Clone size is not always given. Where it is, it says once, few, many or a class for expanded clones.

j_call: TRBJ1-1
clone_size: few
v_call: TRBV2
d_call: .
cdr3_nt: TGTGCCAGCGTAAACGAAGGAAACAGAAAAGACACTGAAGCTTTCTTT
cdr3_aa: CASVNEGNRKDTEAFF

j_call: TRBJ2-2
clone_size: .
v_call: TRBV27
d_call: TRBD2
cdr3_nt: TGTGCCAGCAGTTTAGCTAGCGGGGCTACCGGGGAGCTGTTTTTT
cdr3_aa: CASSLASGATGELFF

j_call: TRBJ2-1
clone_size: .
v_call: TRBV9
d_call: .
cdr3_nt: TGTGCCAGCAGCCCAGAGAGCGCGGGTTACAATGAGCAGTTCTTC
cdr3_aa: CASSPESAGYNEQFF

j_call: TRBJ2-2
clone_size: .
v_call: TRBV4-3
d_call: .
cdr3_nt: TGCGCCAGCAGCCAACTTATGAACACCGGGGAGCTGTTTTTT
cdr3_aa: CASSQLMNTGELFF

j_call: TRBJ1-4
clone_size: .
v_call: TRBV30
d_call: .
cdr3_nt: TGTGCCCAAGGGGTCCAGGGTAATGAAAAACTGTTTTTT
cdr3_aa: CAQGVQGNEKLFF

j_call: TRBJ1-4
clone_size: .
v_call: TRBV6-6
d_call: .
cdr3_nt: TGTGCCAGCAGTCCCCCGGAGGGTCTTAATGAAAAACTGTTTTTT
cdr3_aa: CASSPPEGLNEKLFF

j_call: TRBJ2-7
clone_size: .
v_call: TRBV27
d_call: .
cdr3_nt: TGTGCCAGCAGTCCCCCTACCCAAGTAGAGCAGTACTTC
cdr3_aa: CASSPPTQVEQYF

j_call: TRBJ2-5
clone_size: .
v_call: TRBV29-1
d_call: TRBD2
cdr3_nt: TGCAGCGTTGATCTCGCGGGGGAGGAGACCCAGTACTTC
cdr3_aa: CSVDLAGEETQYF

j_call: TRBJ2-1
clone_size: .
v_call: TRBV30
d_call: .
cdr3_nt: TGTGCCTGGAGTCCAATCTTCAGGGGGGATGAGCAGTTCTTC
cdr3_aa: CAWSPIFRGDEQFF

j_call: TRBJ2-5
clone_size: .
v_call: TRBV7-9
d_call: TRBD1
cdr3_nt: TGTGCCAGCAGCCGGACAGGGGATTGGGATAGGGAGACCCAGTACTTC
cdr3_aa: CASSRTGDWDRETQYF

j_call: TRBJ2-7
clone_size: .
v_call: TRBV2
d_call: .
cdr3_nt: TGTGCCAGCACCAGGGGGGTTCCCTCTAGCGCTAGCTCCTACGAGCAGTACTTC
cdr3_aa: CASTRGVPSSASSYEQYF

j_call: TRBJ2-1
clone_size: once
v_call: TRBV5-1
d_call: .
cdr3_nt: TGCGCCAGCAGCCGGTTCGGGTCCCCCGAGGGGGAGGGCAATGAGCAGTTCTTC
cdr3_aa: CASSRFGSPEGEGNEQFF

j_call: TRBJ2-1
clone_size: .
v_call: TRBV6-5
d_call: .
cdr3_nt: TGTGCCAGCAGTTACGGGGCCCAATACTCCTACAATGAGCAGTTCTTC
cdr3_aa: CASSYGAQYSYNEQFF

j_call: TRBJ2-3
clone_size: .
v_call: TRBV13
d_call: TRBD2
cdr3_nt: TGTGCCAGCAGCGCTGTCAGCGGGGACCCCCCAGATACGCAGTATTTT
cdr3_aa: CASSAVSGDPPDTQYF

j_call: TRBJ2-3
clone_size: few
v_call: TRBV29-1
d_call: .
cdr3_nt: TGCAGCGTTGATGCAGGGACAGATACGCAGTATTTT
cdr3_aa: CSVDAGTDTQYF

j_call: TRBJ2-1
clone_size: .
v_call: TRBV19
d_call: TRBD2
cdr3_nt: TGTGCCAGTACTACAATCGGGCTAGCGGGCGGCGATGAGCAGTTCTTC
cdr3_aa: CASTTIGLAGGDEQFF

j_call: TRBJ1-1
clone_size: .
v_call: TRBV5-1
d_call: TRBD1
cdr3_nt: TGCGCCAGCAGCTCCCCTTTAGACAGGGCGAACACTGAAGCTTTCTTT
cdr3_aa: CASSSPLDRANTEAFF

j_call: TRBJ2-1
clone_size: .
v_call: TRBV27
d_call: .
cdr3_nt: TGTGCCAGCAGTTTAGGCGTAGCCGATGAGCAGTTCTTC
cdr3_aa: CASSLGVADEQFF

j_call: TRBJ2-1
clone_size: .
v_call: TRBV28
d_call: .
cdr3_nt: TGTGCCAGCAGTACAAACGATGAGCAGTTCTTC
cdr3_aa: CASSTNDEQFF

j_call: TRBJ1-5
clone_size: .
v_call: TRBV6-6
d_call: .
cdr3_nt: TGTGCCAGCAGTTCCCAGATGGGCGTCAATCAGCCCCAGCATTTT
cdr3_aa: CASSSQMGVNQPQHF

j_call: TRBJ2-2
clone_size: .
v_call: TRBV5-1
d_call: TRBD1
cdr3_nt: TGCGCCAGCCAGACAGGGGGGAGCGGGGAGCTGTTTTTT
cdr3_aa: CASQTGGSGELFF

j_call: TRBJ2-3
clone_size: .
v_call: TRBV5-4
d_call: .
cdr3_nt: TGTGCCAGCAGCTTGGCAGGGTCCCGCACAGATACGCAGTATTTT
cdr3_aa: CASSLAGSRTDTQYF

j_call: TRBJ2-3
clone_size: few
v_call: TRBV5-1
d_call: TRBD2
cdr3_nt: TGCGCCAGCAGCCCTGGGACTAGCGGGAGTAAATATACGCAGTATTTT
cdr3_aa: CASSPGTSGSKYTQYF

j_call: TRBJ1-2
clone_size: .
v_call: TRBV30
d_call: .
cdr3_nt: TGTGCCTGGAGTGTAAACAGAAACTATGGCTACACCTTC
cdr3_aa: CAWSVNRNYGYTF

j_call: TRBJ1-4
clone_size: .
v_call: TRBV30
d_call: .
cdr3_nt: TGTGCCTGGAGTGTACAGGATTTGTCCGTAAGAACTAATGAAAAACTGTTTTTT
cdr3_aa: CAWSVQDLSVRTNEKLFF

j_call: TRBJ1-1
clone_size: .
v_call: TRBV4-3
d_call: .
cdr3_nt: TGCGCCAGCAAGGGGCCCGAAGAGGACACTGAAGCTTTCTTT
cdr3_aa: CASKGPEEDTEAFF

j_call: TRBJ2-7
clone_size: .
v_call: TRBV14
d_call: TRBD2
cdr3_nt: TGTGCCAGCAGCCCTTTGACTAGCGGGATCAGACCCTACGAGCAGTACTTC
cdr3_aa: CASSPLTSGIRPYEQYF

j_call: TRBJ2-3
clone_size: .
v_call: TRBV4-1
d_call: TRBD2
cdr3_nt: TGCGCCAGCAGCCAAGATCATACTAGCGGAAGCACAGATACGCAGTATTTT
cdr3_aa: CASSQDHTSGSTDTQYF

j_call: TRBJ1-1
clone_size: .
v_call: TRBV19
d_call: .
cdr3_nt: TGTGCCAGTAGTATAAGGGGGTACGACACTGAAGCTTTCTTT
cdr3_aa: CASSIRGYDTEAFF

j_call: TRBJ1-1
clone_size: .
v_call: TRBV27
d_call: TRBD1
cdr3_nt: TGTGCCAGCAGTTTATCCCGACAGGGGACTGAAGCTTTCTTT
cdr3_aa: CASSLSRQGTEAFF

j_call: TRBJ2-1
clone_size: .
v_call: TRBV9
d_call: .
cdr3_nt: TGTGCCAGCAGCGCAAACAATGAGCAGTTCTTC
cdr3_aa: CASSANNEQFF

j_call: TRBJ2-3
clone_size: .
v_call: TRBV5-5
d_call: TRBD2
cdr3_nt: TGTGCCAGCTCATCCCCGGGACTAGGAACAGATACGCAGTATTTT
cdr3_aa: CASSSPGLGTDTQYF

j_call: TRBJ1-1
clone_size: .
v_call: TRBV10-3
d_call: .
cdr3_nt: TGTGCCATCAGCGGGGGGGTGGGCACTGAAGCTTTCTTT
cdr3_aa: CAISGGVGTEAFF

j_call: TRBJ1-1
clone_size: once
v_call: TRBV19
d_call: .
cdr3_nt: TGTGCCAGTAGTACCCAGAAGAACACTGAAGCTTTCTTT
cdr3_aa: CASSTQKNTEAFF

j_call: TRBJ1-3
clone_size: once
v_call: TRBV10-3
d_call: .
cdr3_nt: TGTGCCATCAGTGTTGCCCTCCGGAGTGGAAACACCATATATTTT
cdr3_aa: CAISVALRSGNTIYF

j_call: TRBJ2-2
clone_size: .
v_call: TRBV14
d_call: .
cdr3_nt: TGTGCCAGCAGCCAGCTCAGGGGATTCACCGGGGAGCTGTTTTTT
cdr3_aa: CASSQLRGFTGELFF

j_call: TRBJ1-4
clone_size: once
v_call: TRBV6-5
d_call: .
cdr3_nt: TGTGCCAGCAAGCCCTCAGGGCCAACTAATGAAAAACTGTTTTTT
cdr3_aa: CASKPSGPTNEKLFF

j_call: TRBJ1-5
clone_size: .
v_call: TRBV28
d_call: TRBD1
cdr3_nt: TGTGCCAGCAGTTGGCAGGGGGCAGGTCAGCCCCAGCATTTT
cdr3_aa: CASSWQGAGQPQHF

j_call: TRBJ2-7
clone_size: .
v_call: TRBV2
d_call: TRBD2
cdr3_nt: TGTGCCAGCAGTGGGGGGGGAGCCCTCCTTATGAAGCAGTACTTC
cdr3_aa: CASSGGGALLMKQYF

j_call: TRBJ1-5
clone_size: .
v_call: TRBV6-1
d_call: TRBD1
cdr3_nt: TGTGCCAGCAGTCTACGGACAGGGTATCAGCCCCAGCATTTT
cdr3_aa: CASSLRTGYQPQHF

j_call: TRBJ2-7
clone_size: .
v_call: TRBV5-1
d_call: .
cdr3_nt: TGCGCCAGCAGCTTGGCCGCGGGGGCTGAGCAGTACTTC
cdr3_aa: CASSLAAGAEQYF

j_call: TRBJ1-1
clone_size: .
v_call: TRBV6-5
d_call: .
cdr3_nt: TGTGCCAGCAGTTTACAGGGAGAAGCTTTCTTT
cdr3_aa: CASSLQGEAFF